This TCR beta chain emerged from a study of regulatory T cells in long-lasting Graves disease. Overall study results and limits: Relative to new patients (approximately 1,000), persistent patients exhibited greater sharing of public clonotypes (around 2,700). There were preferences for TRBV28, TRBJ1-2 and TRBJ2-5 in persistent disease. With a small sample size, accuracy may have been reduced.

Germline V gives CDR1 SGHNT, CDR2 YYREEE (reference sequence). The CDR3 has 14 residues. Library construction for TCR beta used iRepertoire HTBI primers and Arm-PCR of CDR3 regions. TCRdb redid the calling of the multiplex PCR reads with MiXCR, one entry per CDR3 protein. This sample has over 200,000 distinct CDR3 sequences, with around 19% found just once. With respect to this clonotype: Its antigen is as yet unknown. The junction differs from germline at one of its ends, possibly a read error.

This sample's time point: newly diagnosed GD, antithyroid drugs for less than 3 months. From PBMCs, RNA was extracted and then used to make the TCR library. This sample comprised peripheral blood mononuclear cells (PBMCs), obtained at new diagnosis, from a patient treated with antithyroid drugs. The receptor was derived from a female donor with Graves disease. The V gene is TRBV5-4, the J gene TRBJ1-4, with a possible D match to TRBD1 (5 bases). CDR3 DNA: TGTGCCAGCAGCACTGACAGTCTTAATGAAGAACTGTTTTTT. Translating it yields CASSTDSLNEELFF.